This TCR beta chain was sequenced during a study of shared clonotypes between healthy human individuals. Trimming took off 0 bases at V and 1 base at J, with 16 bases between the two ends. There are 18 residues in the CDR3. Germline lookup yields CDR1 LGHNA and CDR2 YNFKEQ. Of note for this clone: As yet, its antigen is unknown.

Study-level points and caveats: Sorted-subset sequencing was shown by rarefaction to be incomplete despite large depth. With few donors, the genetic and exposure-history diversity represented was limited. Estimated richness values were generally larger in naive subsets than in memory subsets. Naive CD4 clonotypes were shared across a handful of donors at 4.5% to 6.5%.

Data came from immunoSEQ multiplex PCR; TCRdb stores just in-frame clones and leaves some out. The sample comprises some 2.4 million clones, approximately 94% of which are singletons, and 0.36% rests with the top ten. The gene calls are TRBV4-2 and TRBJ2-1; D gene unclear. The clonotype originates from a young man in good health. Some clones in this sample may be carry-over from other donors' samples. Sequencing used naive CD4+ T cells from PBMCs. Subset noted: CD45RA+ positively selected. CDR3 nucleotide sequence: TGTGCCAGCAGCCAAGATTTGGTGGGAACTTCTTCCTACAATGAGCAGTTCTTC. Its translation: CASSQDLVGTSSYNEQFF.